The 2 T cell receptor beta chains given below trace back to one sample, sequenced in a study of memory CD4+ T cells and cytomegalovirus serostatus (dated by TCRdb to the late 2010s). Libraries were built with the immunoSEQ multiplex PCR assay. As stored in TCRdb, this immuneACCESS dataset retains in-frame rearrangements with V and J assigned. A fraction of the clones does not appear; measured against another copy, unresolved V genes explain less than half of the discrepancy, and the remainder lacks a known reason. The sample table shows tens of thousands of clones, and about 80% are seen once. About 2.1% of the sample is held by the ten biggest clonotypes. A FACSAria II was used to sort memory CD4+ T cells, defined as single viable CD3+CD4+CD8-CD45RO+ cells. The sequenced sample was memory CD4+ T cells from blood. These receptors all stem from an adult in good health and CMV-seronegative.

The V gene is TRBV6-5, the J gene TRBJ2-7; no firm D call. The length of the CDR3 is 11 residues. V was shortened by 0 bases and J by 5 bases, with 2 bases between the two germline ends. Per germline, CDR1 MNHEY and CDR2 SVGAGI. The CDR3, as DNA: TGTGCCAGCAGTTACTCAAACGAGCAGTACTTC. This encodes CASSYSNEQYF.

This sequence joins TRBV18 and TRBJ1-2, with D possibly TRBD1 on 6 matching bases. The germline V gene has CDR1 KGHSH and CDR2 LQKENI. Trimming cost V 3 bases and J 1 base, with 15 bases left between them. This CDR3 is 16 amino acids long. CDR3 nucleotides: TGTGCCAGCTCACCGCAGGGGTATAGTGGTAACTATGGCTACACCTTC. This translates into CASSPQGYSGNYGYTF. Complete variable domain (other parts from reference TRBV18 and TRBJ1-2): NAGVMQNPRHLVRRRGQEARLRCSPMKGHSHVYWYRQLPEEGLKFMVYLQKENIIDESGMPKERFSAEFPKEGPSILRIQQVVRGDSAAYFCASSPQGYSGNYGYTFGSGTRLTVV.